Following are 22 T cell receptor delta chains from one sample sequenced in a study of gamma-delta chains in newborns, infants, children (dated by TCRdb to the late 2010s). Sequencing took place on an Illumina MiSeq. In TCRdb, clones were called once more from the public reads by CATT, and rows of identical DNA were later combined. This sample gives over a thousand delta-chain clones in total; approximately 1.2% of them show up just once. The ten largest clones represent 31% of the sample. The specimen was blood. These receptors were obtained from a child in good health.

Points on this clone: TCRdb assigns this DNA the protein of a much larger clone, which departs from its translation at residue 12; this likely reflects a read error, and the protein shown comes from translating the DNA. The V gene is TRDV2, the J gene TRDJ1; 11 bases match TRDD3. The CDR3 runs to 18 residues. Per the germline V gene, CDR1 is GEAIGNYY and CDR2 is EKD. Germline trimming cut 1 base from V and 1 base from J; bases unmatched to any gene: 10. Here the CDR3 DNA reads TGTGCCTGTGACACGTTGGGGGATACGTCCCGGGGCACCGATAAACTCATCTTT. It translates to CACDTLGDTSRGTDKLIF.

As for this clone: This clone may be a read error of a much larger clone one base away. The rearrangement links TRDV2 to TRDJ3; the match to TRDD3 covers 8 bases. The V gene's germline CDR1 is GEAIGNYY and CDR2 EKD. The CDR3 runs to 19 residues. The chain's CDR3 is CARDTAGGLSSWDTRQMFF. CDR3 bases: TGTGCCCGTGACACCGCTGGGGGACTCAGCTCCTGGGACACCCGACAGATGTTTTTC.

On this clone: Possible read error: a much larger clone is one base away. This chain uses TRDV2 with TRDJ1; 12 bases align to TRDD3. The CDR3 spans 21 residues. CDR1 is GEAIGNYY, CDR2 EKD, per germline. CDR3 nucleotides: TGTGCCTGTGACACCCCCTTTAGCCCGCGTACTGGGGGATACAACACCGATAAACCCATCTTT. Amino acid sequence: CACDTPFSPRTGGYNTDKPIF.

Turning to this clone: This sequence is one base from a far larger clone and is likely a read error. The same CDR3 is also encoded by other DNA sequences in this sample. The rearrangement links TRDV2 to TRDJ3; 7 bases are shared with TRDD3. V lost 0 bases to trimming and J lost 0 bases; unmatched junction nucleotides: 7. This CDR3 is built from 19 residues. Germline-derived CDR1 and CDR2 are GEAIGNYY and EKD. The CDR3 nucleotides read TGTGCCTGTGACACCGCTGGGGGGCTCAGCTCCTGGGACACCCGACAGATGTTTTTC. Translating gives CACDTAGGLSSWDTRQMFF.

This clone was picked up a small number of times. TCRdb's protein, taken from a much larger clone, differs from this DNA's translation at residue 15, likely owing to a read error; the protein displayed comes from the DNA. The chain has TRDV2 and TRDJ3; the D gene is possibly TRDD3 (6 bases). This CDR3 is built from 19 residues. Germline V gives CDR1 GEAIGNYY, CDR2 EKD. This CDR3 reads CACVTAGAVSSWDTQQMFF. In DNA form, the CDR3 reads TGTGCCTGTGTCACCGCTGGGGCTGTGAGCTCCTGGGACACCCAACAGATGTTTTTC.

With respect to this clone: The translation of this DNA and the TCRdb protein of a much larger clone differ at residue 3, probably owing to a read error; the protein shown here is translated from the DNA. The rearrangement joins TRDV2 to TRDJ1; TRDD3 agrees at 9 bases. Germline V gives CDR1 GEAIGNYY, CDR2 EKD. The CDR3 has 16 amino acids. CDR3 protein: CARDSLLGIRTDKLIF. CDR3 sequence (DNA): TGTGCCCGTGACTCATTATTGGGGATACGCACCGACAAACTCATCTTT.

In regard to this clone: For this DNA, TCRdb reports the protein of a much larger clone, which diverges at residue 8, most likely from a read error; the protein presented here is translated directly from the DNA. The CDR3 DNA sequence: TGTGCCTGTGACTCTGTACTGCAGTCCGATAAACTCATCTTT. It encodes CACDSVLQSDKLIF. This chain links TRDV2 with TRDJ1; no reliable D call. The V gene's germline CDR1 is GEAIGNYY and CDR2 EKD. Trimming took off 3 bases at V and 3 bases at J, with 13 bases between the two ends. This CDR3 contains 14 residues.

On this clone itself: TCRdb's entry gives the protein of a much larger clone, which mismatches this DNA's translation at residue 5, likely from a read error; the protein reported here is translated from the DNA. The chain employs TRDV2 and TRDJ1; 11 bases are a match to TRDD3. Trimming took 3 bases from V and 0 from J; bases not matched to a gene: 8. The germline gives CDR1 GEAIGNYY, CDR2 EKD. This CDR3 spans 17 amino acids. CDR3 coding DNA: TGTGCCTGTGACGCCTTGGGGGATACGGAGTACACCGATAAACTCATCTTT. It is translated as CACDALGDTEYTDKLIF.

Comments on this clone: The mismatch at residue 8 between this DNA's translation and the TCRdb protein of a much larger clone likely reflects a read error; the protein shown is translated from the DNA. The rearrangement uses TRDV2 and TRDJ1; 7 bases map to TRDD3. CDR3 length: 15 residues. Per the germline V gene, CDR1 is GEAIGNYY and CDR2 is EKD. Unmatched junction bases numbered 8, after V lost 1 base and J lost 4 bases. DNA for the CDR3: TGTGCCTGTGACACGCTGGGGGGTAGTGGCGATAAACTCATCTTT. It codes for CACDTLGGSGDKLIF.

This clone was detected only a few times. A read error likely explains this, since a far larger clone differs by one base. The same CDR3 also results from other DNA sequences found in this sample. This chain links TRDV2 with TRDJ1; 8 bases line up with TRDD3. Germline trimming cut 2 bases from V and 1 base from J; bases unmatched to any gene: 11. The CDR3 totals 17 residues. Germline CDR1 GEAIGNYY, CDR2 EKD. CDR3: CACDMVLGALSTDKLIF. DNA for the CDR3: TGTGCCTGTGACATGGTACTGGGGGCCCTTTCCACCGATAAACTCATCTTT.

To note about this clone: The protein TCRdb gives is from a much larger clone and does not agree with this DNA's translation at residue 14, likely a read error; the protein shown here comes from the DNA. This chain connects TRDV2 to TRDJ1; D uncertain. V shed 0 bases and J shed 4 bases, with 26 bases lying between them. The CDR3 contains 19 residues. Germline-derived CDR1 and CDR2 are GEAIGNYY and EKD. This CDR3 is CACDTVQGVLKTPNDKLIF. CDR3 coding DNA: TGTGCCTGTGACACCGTTCAGGGCGTACTGAAAACCCCGAACGATAAACTCATCTTT.

This clone was recorded a few times. It may be a read error: a sequence one base away is much more abundant. Other DNA sequences of this sample code for an identical CDR3. This chain uses TRDV2 with TRDJ1; no clear D. V lost 1 base, J lost 0 bases, and 14 bases lay in between. Germline V lookup: CDR1 GEAIGNYY, CDR2 EKD. This CDR3 is 16 amino acids long. The CDR3 sequence is CACDTLLHPNTDKLIF. In nucleotides, the CDR3 is TGTGCCTGTGACACTCTACTCCATCCAAACACCGATAAACTCATCTTT.

Comment on this clone: This clone may be a read error of a much larger clone one base away. The chain uses TRDV2 and TRDJ3; 11 bases are shared with TRDD3. Unmatched junction bases numbered 15, after V lost 3 bases and J lost 0 bases. This CDR3 is built from 22 residues. The germline gives CDR1 GEAIGNYY, CDR2 EKD. The CDR3 sequence: CACDETGGYPPKGSWDTRQMFF. The CDR3 DNA sequence: TGTGCCTGTGACGAAACTGGGGGATATCCCCCCAAGGGCTCCTGGGACACCCGACAGATGTTTTTC.

With regard to this clone: TCRdb's listed protein matches a much larger clone and diverges from this DNA's translation at residue 10, likely through a read error; the protein shown comes from the DNA. The rearrangement uses TRDV2 and TRDJ1; 10 nucleotides agree with TRDD3. The ends lost 3 bases at V and 4 bases at J; junction bases unmatched: 10. This CDR3 is 16 amino acids long. Germline-derived CDR1 and CDR2 are GEAIGNYY and EKD. CDR3 protein: CACDPLGGYRNDKLIF. The CDR3 region has the DNA TGTGCCTGTGACCCCCTTGGGGGATACCGGAACGATAAACTCATCTTT.

This clone was observed a handful of times. This DNA's translation and the protein TCRdb lists, from a much larger clone, do not match at residue 17, likely due to a read error; the protein shown is translated from the DNA. V is TRDV2 and J is TRDJ1, with D possibly TRDD3 on 5 matching bases. From germline, CDR1 is GEAIGNYY and CDR2 EKD. The CDR3 runs 19 residues. The CDR3: CACDTVDRSLTSHTDKPIF. In DNA, the CDR3 is TGTGCCTGTGACACCGTGGATAGGAGCCTTACCTCACACACCGATAAACCCATCTTT.

Remarks on this clone: The protein that TCRdb holds for this DNA derives from a much larger clone and differs from the translated DNA at residue 3, which likely indicates a read error; the protein shown here is translated from the DNA. The V call is TRDV2, the J call TRDJ1, with 13 positions matching TRDD3. Germline values: CDR1 GEAIGNYY, CDR2 EKD. This CDR3 is built from 16 residues. The DNA for the CDR3 is TGTGCCCGTGACTCAGTACTGGGGGATACGCCCGATAAACTCATCTTT. Its protein is CARDSVLGDTPDKLIF.

This clone has a handful of counts. Only one base separates this from a far larger clonotype, so it likely reflects a read error. The chain combines TRDV2 with TRDJ1; possible D gene TRDD3, 5 bases. This CDR3 is 19 amino acids long. The V gene lost 0 bases and the J gene lost 0 bases, with 22 bases spanning the gap. Per the germline V gene, CDR1 is GEAIGNYY and CDR2 is EKD. The CDR3 DNA follows: TGTGCCTGTGACACCGTGGATAGGAGCCTTACCCCACACACCGATAAACTCATCTTT. This encodes CACDTVDRSLTPHTDKLIF.

This clone was picked up a small number of times. A far larger clone is one base from this, pointing to a likely read error. At the DNA level, this CDR3 is encoded by other sequences in the same sample as well. This chain's CDR3 is CACDLTGVGDKLIF. CDR3 DNA sequence: TGTGCCTGTGACCTTACCGGGGTGGGTGATAAACTCATCTTT. The V gene is TRDV2, the J gene TRDJ1; D is undetermined. The V end lost 3 bases, the J end lost 5 bases, and 15 bases lay between the germline ends. In germline, CDR1 is GEAIGNYY, CDR2 EKD. The CDR3 is 14 amino acids.

This clone has only a few counts. TCRdb's protein for this DNA is that of a much larger clone and differs from the translation at residue 9, likely a read error; the protein shown is the DNA translation. This chain joins TRDV2 and TRDJ1, with TRDD3 identical over 11 bases. J was trimmed by 1 base and V by 3 bases; bases with no gene match: 3. The CDR3 sequence is 15 residues long. CDR1 is GEAIGNYY and CDR2 is EKD in the germline V gene. CDR3 sequence (DNA): TGTGCCTGTGACGGACTGGGGGATAGCACCGATAAACTCATCTTT. Translated, it gives CACDGLGDSTDKLIF.

With respect to this clone: A far larger clone is one base from this, pointing to a likely read error. Additional DNA sequences in this sample encode the identical CDR3. The gene calls are TRDV2 and TRDJ1, with 7 bases lining up with TRDD3. The CDR3 has 19 amino acids. Germline V gene sequence: CDR1 GEAIGNYY, CDR2 EKD. DNA for the CDR3: TGCGCCTGTGACACCCCTTATACTGGGGCCTCGAAGAACACCGATAAACTCATCTTT. It encodes CACDTPYTGASKNTDKLIF.

By frequency in the sample, this clone is large. The same CDR3 also results from other DNA sequences found in this sample. The chain employs TRDV2 and TRDJ1, with TRDD3 matching over 7 bases. This CDR3 is built from 15 residues. With 0 bases clipped from V and 1 base from J, the junction kept 4 bases outside the gene matches. The V gene's germline CDR1 is GEAIGNYY and CDR2 EKD. As DNA, the CDR3 is TGTGCCTGTGACACCCTGGGGGCTCTCACCGATAAACTCATCTTT. It translates to CACDTLGALTDKLIF.

This clone came up a few times. Since a far larger clone is one base different, this is likely a read error. The same CDR3 also results from other DNA sequences found in this sample. This sequence joins TRDV2 and TRDJ1; 7 nucleotides match TRDD3. The CDR3 is 19 residues long. Germline-derived CDR1 and CDR2 are GEAIGNYY and EKD. V shed 0 bases and J 0 bases; nucleotides not matched to a gene: 15. CDR3 in DNA: TGTGCCTGTGACACCCCCTATACTGGGGCCTCGAAGAACACCGATAAACTCATCTTT. It yields the protein CACDTPYTGASKNTDKLIF.